The 25 T cell receptor beta chains given below trace back to one sample, sequenced in a study of T cell responses to AZD1222 COVID-19 vaccine. Sequencing used immunoSEQ multiplex PCR; TCRdb keeps in-frame clones, though not all of them. The data contain around 91,000 clones, 80% to 95% of them singletons. The specimen comprised peripheral blood, sampled 28 days after the second AZD1222 dose. These receptors were taken from an adult who received the AZD1222 COVID-19 vaccine.

V usage is TRBV10-1 and J usage is TRBJ2-5; D is uncertain. Germline loops: CDR1 WNHNN, CDR2 SYGVQD (reference sequence). The V end lost 2 bases, the J end lost 5 bases, and 3 bases lay between the germline ends. The CDR3 is made up of 11 amino acids. In DNA form, the CDR3 reads TGCGCCAGCAGTGAGGGGGAGACCCAGTACTTC. Protein sequence: CASSEGETQYF.

This sequence joins TRBV5-1 and TRBJ2-3; TRBD1 is a possible D gene (7 bases). The germline V and J ends were trimmed by 2 bases and 3 bases, with 13 bases remaining between them. The CDR3 length is 15 residues. The germline gives CDR1 SGHRS, CDR2 YFSETQ. The CDR3 loop reads CASSLGGGATDTQYF. The CDR3 DNA sequence: TGCGCCAGCAGCTTAGGAGGGGGCGCGACAGATACGCAGTATTTT.

This sequence joins TRBV20-1 and TRBJ2-7, with TRBD2 identical over 9 bases. From germline, CDR1 is DFQATT and CDR2 SNEGSKA (reference sequence). This CDR3 is built from 18 residues. V shed 3 bases, J shed 4 bases, and the junction held 19 bases outside the gene matches. CDR3 in DNA: TGCAGTGCTAGTACGTTGTCTTGGACCGGGACTAGCAGATACGAGCAGTACTTC. Its protein is CSASTLSWTGTSRYEQYF.

The chain links TRBV30 to TRBJ2-7, with 8 bases fitting TRBD1. This CDR3 is built from 13 residues. J was trimmed by 0 bases and V by 6 bases; bases with no gene match: 4. Germline CDR1 reads GTSNPN; CDR2 reads SVGIG (reference sequence). The CDR3 region is CACAQGASYEQYF. The CDR3, as DNA: TGTGCCTGTGCTCAGGGGGCCTCCTACGAGCAGTACTTC.

The chain links TRBV2 to TRBJ1-1, with D unresolved. CDR1 SNHLY and CDR2 FYNNEI come from the germline V gene. V lost 8 bases, J lost 8 bases, and 15 bases lay in between. There are 12 residues in the CDR3. CDR3 protein: CASADGRREAFF. DNA of the CDR3: TGTGCCAGCGCGGACGGGCGTCGGGAAGCTTTCTTT.

The chain is built from TRBV28 and TRBJ1-2, with unresolved D. Germline V gene data show CDR1 as MDHEN and CDR2 as SYDVKM. V was clipped by 4 bases and J by 4 bases, with 10 bases between them. The CDR3 is 13 amino acids. The CDR3 spells CASSSERRYGYTF. Written as DNA, the CDR3 is TGTGCCAGCAGTTCCGAACGCCGCTATGGCTACACCTTC.

The chain has TRBV5-1 and TRBJ1-2; weak D call: TRBD1 (5 bases). The V end lost 0 bases, the J end lost 2 bases, and 11 bases lay between the germline ends. CDR3 length equals 15 residues. From germline, CDR1 is SGHRS and CDR2 YFSETQ. CDR3 protein: CASSLERAGNYGYTF. DNA for the CDR3: TGCGCCAGCAGCTTGGAACGAGCAGGGAACTATGGCTACACCTTC.

The chain combines TRBV7-9 with TRBJ1-6; D uncertain. Germline V lookup: CDR1 SEHNR, CDR2 FQNEAQ (reference sequence). Trimming took 3 bases from V and 0 from J, leaving 6 bases between them. This CDR3 is 15 amino acids long. The CDR3 bases are TGTGCCAGCAGCTTCCAGAGCTCCTATAATTCACCCCTCCACTTT. It encodes CASSFQSSYNSPLHF.

This clone came up once. The V gene is TRBV7-2, the J gene TRBJ1-2, with 8 bases that match TRBD1. CDR3 length equals 15 residues. The germline gives CDR1 SGHTA, CDR2 FQGNSA. Trimming at V came to 5 bases and at J to 4 bases, leaving 9 bases not matched to a gene. CDR3 bases: TGTGCCAGCAGCCCCCCTGGACAGGGAGGCTATGGCTACACCTTC. This encodes CASSPPGQGGYGYTF.

V gene TRBV27 combines with J gene TRBJ1-2; D is undetermined. With 5 bases removed from V and 2 bases from J, the gap between germline ends came to 15 bases. The germline gives CDR1 MNHEY, CDR2 SMNVEV (reference sequence). The CDR3 totals 15 residues. CDR3 coding DNA: TGTGCCAGCAGTCCAGTTCTGGGCCCCAACTATGGCTACACCTTC. It specifies CASSPVLGPNYGYTF.

The chain is built from TRBV4-3 and TRBJ1-5, with D maybe TRBD1 (5 bases). CDR1 and CDR2 from the germline V gene are LGHNA and YSLEER. V was pared by 0 bases and J by 2 bases, with 8 bases between. The CDR3 length is 15 residues. In DNA form, the CDR3 reads TGCGCCAGCAGCCAAGAGGTAGGGGGCAATCAGCCCCAGCATTTT. It codes for CASSQEVGGNQPQHF.

The chain combines TRBV6-4 with TRBJ1-5; D is uncertain. V lost 0 bases, J lost 5 bases, and 8 bases lay in between. Germline V gives CDR1 MRHNA, CDR2 SNTAGT. This CDR3 region has 14 residues. CDR3 sequence (DNA): TGTGCCAGCAGTGACTCGATCGGGGATCAGCCCCAGCATTTT. Protein: CASSDSIGDQPQHF.

The chain is built from TRBV25-1 and TRBJ2-7; TRBD2 might be the D (5 bases). The CDR3 sequence is 14 residues long. V was trimmed by 1 base and J by 1 base, leaving 8 bases between them. Germline CDR1 MGHDK, CDR2 SYGVNS. CDR3 sequence: CASSESGSSYEQYF. For the CDR3, the DNA is TGTGCCAGCAGTGAATCGGGGTCATCCTACGAGCAGTACTTC.

The chain has TRBV5-1 and TRBJ2-5; D is uncertain. Germline loops: CDR1 SGHRS, CDR2 YFSETQ. Trimming left V 1 base short and J 0 bases short, with 13 bases between. The CDR3 runs 16 residues. As DNA, the CDR3 is TGCGCCAGCAGCTTGTCGTCTACTAACTACCAAGAGACCCAGTACTTC. It encodes CASSLSSTNYQETQYF.

J is TRBJ2-7 and V is TRBV19; 11 nucleotides align to TRBD2. The length of the CDR3 is 15 residues. Trimming removed 6 bases from V and 5 bases from J; junction bases left unmatched: 9. CDR1 and CDR2 from the germline V gene are LNHDA and SQIVND (reference sequence). The CDR3 nucleotides are TGTGCCAGTAGCCGTTTAGCGGGAGGGTTCGACGAGCAGTACTTC. This encodes CASSRLAGGFDEQYF. The whole variable domain, filled in from reference TRBV19 and TRBJ2-7, reads DGGITQSPKYLFRKEGQNVTLSCEQNLNHDAMYWYRQDPGQGLRLIYYSQIVNDFQKGDIAEGYSVSREKKESFPLTVTSAQKNPTAFYLCASSRLAGGFDEQYFGPGTRLTVT.

This clone was recorded once. V is TRBV3-1 (or the pseudogene TRBV3-2) and J is TRBJ2-2; the D call may be TRBD1 or TRBD2 (5 bases each). V was trimmed by 1 base and J by 6 bases, leaving 9 bases between them. This CDR3 has 14 residues. CDR1 and CDR2 (germline): LGHDT, YNNKEL (reference sequence). This CDR3 reads CASSQGLGAGELFF. In DNA form, the CDR3 reads TGTGCCAGCAGCCAAGGTTTGGGGGCCGGGGAGCTGTTTTTT.

This clone was detected only a few times. The chain carries TRBV15 and TRBJ1-3, with D maybe TRBD1 (6 bases). V was trimmed by 0 bases and J by 2 bases, leaving 8 bases between them. The CDR3 sequence is 15 residues long. The V gene's germline CDR1 is LNHNV and CDR2 YYDKDF (reference sequence). The CDR3 region is CATSRDPGAGNTIYF. The CDR3 DNA reads as TGTGCCACCAGCAGAGATCCAGGGGCTGGAAACACCATATATTTT. Full variable domain (outside the CDR3, taken from reference TRBV15 and TRBJ1-3): DAMVIQNPRYQVTQFGKPVTLSCSQTLNHNVMYWYQQKSSQAPKLLFHYYDKDFNNEADTPDNFQSRRPNTSFCFLDIRSPGLGDTAMYLCATSRDPGAGNTIYFGEGSWLTVV.

This rearrangement joins TRBV7-2 to TRBJ2-1, with D perhaps assigned TRBD1 or TRBD2 (6 bases each). The V gene's germline CDR1 is SGHTA and CDR2 FQGNSA. The CDR3 totals 15 residues. With 6 bases removed from V and 5 bases from J, the gap between germline ends came to 17 bases. The CDR3 region is CASSRGRGHNNEQFF. DNA for the CDR3: TGTGCCAGCAGTCGGGGGCGCGGGCACAACAATGAGCAGTTCTTC.

The chain couples TRBV10-3 to TRBJ1-3; D gene ambiguous. The V end was cut by 10 bases, the J end by 0 bases, with 19 bases between. Germline CDR1 is ENHRY and CDR2 is SYGVKD. The CDR3 is 16 amino acids. CDR3 coding DNA: TGTGCCACCTGCCCCGACGCACCTTTCTCTGGAAACACCATATATTTT. It specifies CATCPDAPFSGNTIYF.

The chain couples TRBV5-1 to TRBJ1-1, with TRBD1 matching over 7 bases. In germline, CDR1 is SGHRS, CDR2 YFSETQ. CDR3 length: 13 amino acids. V lost 9 bases and J lost 0; bases outside the gene matches: 5. The CDR3 region is CATSQGMNTEAFF. CDR3 nucleotides: TGCGCCACTTCACAGGGGATGAACACTGAAGCTTTCTTT.

In this sample, this clone turned up once. The genes are TRBV18 and TRBJ2-1; tentative D call: TRBD1 (5 bases). In germline, CDR1 is KGHSH, CDR2 LQKENI. CDR3 length equals 15 residues. V gave up 6 bases and J gave up 3 bases, with 15 bases separating them. The CDR3 spells CASSPTGGHYNEQFF. Written as DNA, the CDR3 is TGTGCCAGCTCGCCAACAGGCGGCCACTACAATGAGCAGTTCTTC.

The rearrangement links TRBV7-2 to TRBJ2-7; a possible D gene is TRBD2 (6 bases). The CDR3 spans 17 residues. V was clipped by 1 base and J by 0 bases, with 16 bases between them. Germline V lookup: CDR1 SGHTA, CDR2 FQGNSA. CDR3 region: CASSLVGGAGSSYEQYF. The CDR3 DNA is TGTGCCAGCAGCTTAGTAGGCGGGGCGGGATCCTCCTACGAGCAGTACTTC.

In nucleotides, the CDR3 is TGTGCCACCAGCCTAGGGAAGGATCACGAGCAGTACTTC. Amino acid sequence: CATSLGKDHEQYF. This chain connects TRBV15 to TRBJ2-7; D unclear. Germline CDR1 is LNHNV and CDR2 is YYDKDF (reference sequence). V was trimmed by 5 bases and J by 5 bases, leaving 13 bases between them. The CDR3 length is 13 residues. The whole variable domain, remainder taken from reference TRBV15 and TRBJ2-7, is DAMVIQNPRYQVTQFGKPVTLSCSQTLNHNVMYWYQQKSSQAPKLLFHYYDKDFNNEADTPDNFQSRRPNTSFCFLDIRSPGLGDTAMYLCATSLGKDHEQYFGPGTRLTVT.

This sequence joins TRBV25-1 and TRBJ2-7, with 8 bases lining up with TRBD1. CDR1 and CDR2 (germline): MGHDK, SYGVNS. This CDR3 has 18 residues. J lost 1 base, V lost 2 bases, and 13 bases had no gene match. CDR3 region: CASSEPRAGGQASYEQYF. In DNA form, the CDR3 reads TGTGCCAGCAGTGAACCCCGTGCAGGGGGCCAAGCTTCCTACGAGCAGTACTTC.

The V and J genes are TRBV4-1 and TRBJ1-1; 7 bases agree with TRBD1. The trim removed 3 bases at V and 5 bases at J, leaving 6 bases unmatched. CDR1 and CDR2 (germline): MGHRA, YSYEKL. The CDR3 is 14 amino acids. The CDR3 loop is CASSQVAGGTEAFF. For the CDR3, the DNA is TGCGCCAGCAGCCAGGTAGCAGGGGGAACTGAAGCTTTCTTT.